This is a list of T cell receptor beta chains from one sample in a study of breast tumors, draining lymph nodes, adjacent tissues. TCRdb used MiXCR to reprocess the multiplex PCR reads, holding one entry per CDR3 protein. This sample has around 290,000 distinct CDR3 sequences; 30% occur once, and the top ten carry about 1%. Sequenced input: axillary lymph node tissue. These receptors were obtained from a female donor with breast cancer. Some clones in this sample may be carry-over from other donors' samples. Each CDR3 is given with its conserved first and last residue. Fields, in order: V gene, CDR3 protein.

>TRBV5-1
CASSLDPLQETQYF
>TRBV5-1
CASSLGTSGGQETQYF
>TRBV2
CASSGGTSGMSDTQYF
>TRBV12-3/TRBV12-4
CASSRDRLYNEQFF
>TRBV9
CASSVGGTETQYF
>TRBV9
CASSVGTGGPYEQYF
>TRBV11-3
CASSQGAVGETQYF
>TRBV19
CASSMIGDGSYEQYF
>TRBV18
CASSPLSGGDGYTF
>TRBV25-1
CASSLWGLAGTYNEQFF
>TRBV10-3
CASSPTGSPVSYEQYF
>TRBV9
CASSVTGTSANNEQFF
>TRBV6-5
CASSYRGQRGHYEQYF
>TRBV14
CASSQAGDDDEKLFF
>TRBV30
CAWKGHTGVRETQYF
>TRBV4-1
CASSQEAWEGETQYF
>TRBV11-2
CASSFDRVSNEQFF
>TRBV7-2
CASSLGRTQETQYF
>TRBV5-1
CASSFGQGGETQYF
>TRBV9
CASSPTSGSTVYTQYF
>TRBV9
CASSVGGTVNEQFF
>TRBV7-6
CASSLGDGGTDTQYF
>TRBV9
CASSGGQNTEAFF
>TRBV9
CASSALRKVADGNYGYTF
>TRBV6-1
CASHPPPLYGYTF
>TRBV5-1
CASSLLQQETQYF
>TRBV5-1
CAPGDRGGGETQYF
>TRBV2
CASSEALRRDTEAFF
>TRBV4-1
CASSMGQPEAFF
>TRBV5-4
CASSPDRGLLNEQFF
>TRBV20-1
CSARAFSGRANDEQFF
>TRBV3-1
CASSHEPGQGNPSGANVLTF
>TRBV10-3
CAIRGGQGLTTQFF
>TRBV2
CASFLGTAGINYGYTF
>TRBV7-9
CASSFGLSGSYEQFF
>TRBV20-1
CSATPVGETQYF
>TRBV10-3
CASSLQGGERYTQYF
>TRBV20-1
CSALSGSTDEQYF
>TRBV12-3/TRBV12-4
CASSTGQPDRGSQPQHF
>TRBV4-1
CASSTLQVSNYGYTF
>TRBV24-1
CATSESLAGSTDTQYF
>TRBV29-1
CSVYGTAGDSYGYTF
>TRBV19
CASSIGGWLDSPLHF
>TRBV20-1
CSARDPPGQGFTGELFF
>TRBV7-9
CASSLPINSGNTIYF
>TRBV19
CATSKASGTDTQYF
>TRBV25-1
CASSAIGRETQYF
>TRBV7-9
CASRPGTANNEQFF
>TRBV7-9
CASKGFAINEKLFF
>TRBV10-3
CAISDRSASTETQYF
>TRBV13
CASSAPSGHDYNEQFF
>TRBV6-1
CASRVELGEQYF
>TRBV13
CASSFGAGQVEQYF